Reported below is one TCR beta chain. Compared with germline, one end of the junction differs, possibly owing to a read error. Germline lookup yields CDR1 SGHRS and CDR2 YFSETQ. This CDR3 spans 16 amino acids. This entry comes from a study of control samples from healthy donors and cancer patients. TCRdb's copy holds only in-frame clones and misses some; the assay was immunoSEQ multiplex PCR. The data hold approximately 110,000 clones, with 90% to 95% observed a single time. This TCR derives from a woman aged 18-29 years in good health. The chain combines TRBV5-1 with TRBJ1-3; tentative D call: TRBD1 (5 bases). Sequenced: blood. The CDR3 loop reads CARSLVEGPGGNTIYF. The CDR3 DNA follows: TGCGCCCGCAGCTTGGTGGAGGGGCCCGGGGGAAACACCATATATTTT.